One sample yielded the 21 T cell receptor beta chains listed below, sequenced in a study of T cell changes during pregnancy in multiple sclerosis. The data were produced by immunoSEQ multiplex PCR, yet TCRdb's version contains in-frame clones alone and is incomplete. The sample includes roughly 30,000 clones, approximately 89% of them seen just once. The material was CD8+ T cells from peripheral blood mononuclear cells, obtained after pregnancy. Receptors originate from a female donor with multiple sclerosis, enrolled in a pregnancy study.

The V call is TRBV15, the J call TRBJ1-1; TRBD1 is a possible D gene (6 bases). Germline V CDR1 and CDR2: LNHNV, YYDKDF (reference sequence). The CDR3 has 14 amino acids. V was trimmed by 5 bases and J by 8 bases, leaving 18 bases between them. CDR3 nucleotide sequence: TGTGCCACCAGCTGGGCAACCGGGACAATCGAAGCTTTCTTT. It yields the protein CATSWATGTIEAFF.

This clone was recorded a few times. The rearrangement uses TRBV19 and TRBJ1-5; weak D call: TRBD1 (6 bases). The V gene's germline CDR1 is LNHDA and CDR2 SQIVND (reference sequence). Trimming removed 6 bases from V and 6 bases from J, with 12 bases in between. CDR3 size: 13 residues. CDR3 in DNA: TGTGCCAGTAGCGATACAGGGTTTCAGCCCCAGCATTTT. The encoded protein is CASSDTGFQPQHF.

This clone was seen just once. The chain recombines TRBV27 with TRBJ1-2; D is perhaps TRBD1 (5 bases). V shed 5 bases and J shed 4 bases, with 14 bases lying between them. From germline, CDR1 is MNHEY and CDR2 SMNVEV (reference sequence). The CDR3 has 14 amino acids. The CDR3 DNA reads as TGTGCCAGCAGTCCCCGTCGGCAGGGCTATGGCTACACCTTC. Its translation is CASSPRRQGYGYTF.

The chain joins TRBV27 to TRBJ2-7; 11 nucleotides agree with TRBD1. Germline V CDR1 and CDR2: MNHEY, SMNVEV (reference sequence). This CDR3 spans 14 amino acids. Trimming took 7 bases from V and 2 from J; bases not matched to a gene: 4. The chain's CDR3 is CASNPGQGAYEQYF. In DNA, the CDR3 is TGTGCCAGCAATCCGGGACAGGGGGCCTACGAGCAGTACTTC.

The genes are TRBV27 and TRBJ2-1; 8 bases map to TRBD2. J lost 6 bases, V lost 5 bases, and 6 bases had no gene match. Per germline, CDR1 MNHEY and CDR2 SMNVEV (reference sequence). CDR3 length: 14 residues. The CDR3 spells CASSPGTRGNEQFF. The CDR3 nucleotides are TGTGCCAGCAGTCCCGGGACTAGAGGCAATGAGCAGTTCTTC.

The V and J genes are TRBV28 and TRBJ2-5; 10 nucleotides align to TRBD2. Germline trimming cut 6 bases from V and 3 bases from J; bases unmatched to any gene: 1. The CDR3 contains 13 residues. Germline V gene lookup returns CDR1 MDHEN and CDR2 SYDVKM. In nucleotides, the CDR3 is TGTGCCAGCAGAGGACTAGCGGAAGAGACCCAGTACTTC. Amino acids: CASRGLAEETQYF.

The rearrangement joins TRBV29-1 to TRBJ2-2; the match to TRBD2 covers 7 bases. The CDR3 covers 12 residues. Germline CDR1 reads SQVTM; CDR2 reads ANQGSEA. V trimming: 7 bases; J trimming: 6 bases; junction bases outside the gene matches: 5. CDR3 nucleotide sequence: TGCAGCGCCGCCGGACTAGCCGGGGAGCTGTTTTTT. This encodes CSAAGLAGELFF.

The chain joins TRBV7-8 to TRBJ1-1; D perhaps matches TRBD1 (5 bases). V dropped 5 bases and J dropped 1 base, with 17 bases sitting between them. Germline CDR1 is SGHVS and CDR2 is FQNEAQ. This CDR3 comprises 16 residues. The CDR3 here is CASSRWGSVSNTEAFF. DNA for the CDR3: TGTGCCAGCAGCCGTTGGGGCTCGGTCTCGAACACTGAAGCTTTCTTT.

The chain combines TRBV4-2 with TRBJ1-4; 7 positions match TRBD1. The V gene's germline CDR1 is LGHNA and CDR2 YNFKEQ. The CDR3 has 17 residues. With V trimmed by 1 base and J by 0 bases, 5 bases remained unmatched. CDR3 DNA: TGTGCCAGCAGCCAAGTAGGGACAGTTGCAACTAATGAAAAACTGTTTTTT. Protein product: CASSQVGTVATNEKLFF.

The V and J genes are TRBV11-2 and TRBJ1-3, with D hard to call. The CDR3 is 12 amino acids. The germline V and J ends were trimmed by 4 bases and 3 bases, with 4 bases remaining between them. Germline-derived CDR1 and CDR2 are SGHAT and FQNNGV. This CDR3 reads CASSSGGNTIYF. For the CDR3, the DNA is TGTGCCAGCAGCTCCGGTGGAAACACCATATATTTT.

This clone was detected once. V is TRBV7-2 and J is TRBJ2-7; TRBD2 agrees at 12 bases. Germline assignment: CDR1 SGHTA and CDR2 FQGNSA. The CDR3 sequence is 14 residues long. V was pared by 5 bases and J by 6 bases, with 5 bases of the junction left unmatched. The CDR3 coding sequence is TGTGCCAGCAGCCAGGGACTAGCGGGTGCCGAGCAGTACTTC. Translation: CASSQGLAGAEQYF.

The V and J genes are TRBV7-2 and TRBJ2-3, with TRBD2 as a possible D gene (6 bases). The length of the CDR3 is 18 residues. Trimming removed 5 bases at V and 0 bases at J, with 21 bases between. The germline V gene has CDR1 SGHTA and CDR2 FQGNSA. CDR3 in amino acids: CASSQGLDFLYSTDTQYF. CDR3 in DNA: TGTGCCAGCAGCCAGGGACTGGACTTTCTATATAGCACAGATACGCAGTATTTT.

This chain joins TRBV11-2 and TRBJ2-5, with no clear D. The CDR3 is 13 amino acids. V shed 3 bases and J shed 5 bases, with 10 bases lying between them. From germline, CDR1 is SGHAT and CDR2 FQNNGV. CDR3 bases: TGTGCCAGCAGCTTTCCTTCCGGGGAGACCCAGTACTTC. Its translation: CASSFPSGETQYF.

With respect to this clone: This CDR3 fails to terminate in the conserved phenylalanine or tryptophan, so it likely reflects a read error. The DNA is omitted, as the CDR3 cannot be located on it reliably, and the CDR3 follows TCRdb's listing. The rearrangement links TRBV19 to TRBJ1-2. Germline values: CDR1 LNHDA, CDR2 SQIVND (reference sequence). Termini included, the CDR3 measures 12 amino acids. CDR3 in amino acids: CASSIPSLGRRH.

This rearrangement joins TRBV12-5 to TRBJ2-7; 8 bases match TRBD2. Trimming at V came to 6 bases and at J to 2 bases, leaving 9 bases not matched to a gene. This CDR3 contains 15 residues. Germline assignment: CDR1 LGHNT and CDR2 FRNRAP. CDR3 sequence: CASGQLAGSPYEQYF. CDR3 coding DNA: TGTGCTAGTGGACAATTAGCGGGATCCCCCTACGAGCAGTACTTC.

CDR3 protein: CATSRVEGGTEAFF. CDR3 DNA: TGTGCCACCAGCAGAGTAGAGGGCGGCACTGAAGCTTTCTTT. This chain links TRBV15 with TRBJ1-1; no firm D call. V gave up 1 base and J gave up 4 bases, with 10 bases separating them. This CDR3 region has 14 residues. The V gene's germline CDR1 is LNHNV and CDR2 YYDKDF (reference sequence). The full variable domain, completed using reference TRBV15 and TRBJ1-1, is DAMVIQNPRYQVTQFGKPVTLSCSQTLNHNVMYWYQQKSSQAPKLLFHYYDKDFNNEADTPDNFQSRRPNTSFCFLDIRSPGLGDTAMYLCATSRVEGGTEAFFGQGTRLTVV.

J is TRBJ2-1 and V is TRBV28; TRBD2 might be the D (6 bases). Trimming shortened V by 6 bases and J by 8 bases, and 14 bases separated the two germline ends. The CDR3 has 13 residues. The germline CDR1 and CDR2 sequences are MDHEN and SYDVKM. The CDR3 region is CASSRGGDDEQFF. Written as DNA, the CDR3 is TGTGCCAGCAGCCGCGGAGGGGACGATGAGCAGTTCTTC. The variable domain in full, with the rest retrieved from reference TRBV28 and TRBJ2-1, is DVKVTQSSRYLVKRTGEKVFLECVQDMDHENMFWYRQDPGLGLRLIYFSYDVKMKEKGDIPEGYSVSREKKERFSLILESASTNQTSMYLCASSRGGDDEQFFGPGTRLTVL.

The chain is built from TRBV4-3 and TRBJ2-7, with D possibly being TRBD2 (6 bases). CDR1 and CDR2 (germline): LGHNA, YSLEER. The ends were cut back, 0 bases at V and 3 bases at J, with 9 bases in the middle. The CDR3 totals 14 residues. The CDR3 spells CASSQDNSGYEQYF. The CDR3 DNA follows: TGCGCCAGCAGCCAAGATAATAGCGGCTACGAGCAGTACTTC.

Note on this clone: One junction end disagrees with the germline gene, perhaps due to a read error. The V and J genes are TRBV5-5 and TRBJ1-1, with D uncertain. Germline CDR1 is SGHKS and CDR2 is YYEKEE (reference sequence). There are 13 residues in the CDR3. CDR3 loop: CASRLGYGTEAFF. CDR3 nucleotides: TGTGCCAGCAGATTGGGCTATGGCACTGAAGCTTTCTTT.

V usage is TRBV28 and J usage is TRBJ2-4; D may be TRBD2 (6 bases). The V gene lost 5 bases and the J gene lost 8 bases, with 22 bases spanning the gap. The CDR3 is 16 residues long. The germline CDR1 and CDR2 sequences are MDHEN and SYDVKM. CDR3 region: CASSTYRDSIRDIQYF. The CDR3 nucleotides are TGTGCCAGCAGTACCTACCGGGACTCAATCAGGGACATTCAGTACTTC.

This clone appeared once. The V and J genes are TRBV21-1 and TRBJ2-1; TRBD2 is taken as the D call from the table, unchecked against the DNA. TRBV21-1 is labeled a pseudogene. CDR3 size: 15 residues. CDR3 amino acids: CASSSTQVRWNEQFF. The CDR3 DNA reads as TGTGCCAGCAGCTCCACTCAAGTGAGATGGAATGAGCAGTTCTTC.